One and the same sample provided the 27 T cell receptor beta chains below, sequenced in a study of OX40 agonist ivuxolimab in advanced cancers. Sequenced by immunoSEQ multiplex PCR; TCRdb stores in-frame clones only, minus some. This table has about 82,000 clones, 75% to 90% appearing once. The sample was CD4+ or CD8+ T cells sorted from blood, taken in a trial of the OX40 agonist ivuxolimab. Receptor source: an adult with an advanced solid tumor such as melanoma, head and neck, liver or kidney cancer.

CDR3 coding DNA: TGTGCCACCCAACCGGCGGGACACGACCCTCATGTCAATCAGCCCCAGCATTTT. This gives the protein CATQPAGHDPHVNQPQHF. V and J are TRBV15 and TRBJ1-5; TRBD1 might be the D (6 bases). CDR3 length: 18 residues. Per the germline V gene, CDR1 is LNHNV and CDR2 is YYDKDF (reference sequence). V gave up 8 bases and J gave up 3 bases, with 26 bases separating them.

Written as DNA, the CDR3 is TGTGCCAGCGGCGACCTTGGACTTCCCCTAAACTATGGCTACACCTTC. It encodes CASGDLGLPLNYGYTF. V usage is TRBV27 and J usage is TRBJ1-2; unclear D gene. The CDR3 spans 16 residues. V lost 8 bases and J 2 bases, leaving 21 bases between the germline ends. Looked up from germline, CDR1 is MNHEY and CDR2 is SMNVEV (reference sequence).

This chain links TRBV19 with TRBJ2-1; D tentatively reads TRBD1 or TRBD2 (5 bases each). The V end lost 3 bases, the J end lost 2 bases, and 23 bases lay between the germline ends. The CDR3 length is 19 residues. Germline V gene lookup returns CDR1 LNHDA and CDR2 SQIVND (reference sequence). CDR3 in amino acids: CASSIEGSIPTPPYNEQFF. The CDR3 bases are TGTGCCAGTAGTATCGAGGGGTCCATTCCCACCCCCCCCTACAATGAGCAGTTCTTC.

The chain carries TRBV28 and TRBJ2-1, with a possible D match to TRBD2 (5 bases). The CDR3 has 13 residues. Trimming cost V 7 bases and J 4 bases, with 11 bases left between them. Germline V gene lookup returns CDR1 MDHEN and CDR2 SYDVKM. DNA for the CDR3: TGTGCCAGCACCCGATGGGAGTACAATGAGCAGTTCTTC. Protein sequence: CASTRWEYNEQFF.

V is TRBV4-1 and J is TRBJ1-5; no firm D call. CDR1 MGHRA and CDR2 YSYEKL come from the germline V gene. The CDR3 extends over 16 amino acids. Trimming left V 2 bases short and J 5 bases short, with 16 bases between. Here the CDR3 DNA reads TGCGCCAGCAGCCAATTCTGGACGGGAGGCGATCAGCCCCAGCATTTT. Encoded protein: CASSQFWTGGDQPQHF.

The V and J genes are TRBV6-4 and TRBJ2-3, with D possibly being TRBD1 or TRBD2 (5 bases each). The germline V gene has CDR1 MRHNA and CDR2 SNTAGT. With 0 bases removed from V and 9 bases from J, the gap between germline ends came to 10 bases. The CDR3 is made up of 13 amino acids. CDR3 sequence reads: CASSDSSGATQYF. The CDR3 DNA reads TGTGCCAGCAGTGACTCGTCCGGGGCCACGCAGTATTTT.

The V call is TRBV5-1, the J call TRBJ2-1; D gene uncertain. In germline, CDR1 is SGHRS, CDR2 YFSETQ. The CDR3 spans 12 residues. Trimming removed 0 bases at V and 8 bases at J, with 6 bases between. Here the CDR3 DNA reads TGCGCCAGCAGCTTGGAAGGGTATGAGCAGTTCTTC. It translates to CASSLEGYEQFF. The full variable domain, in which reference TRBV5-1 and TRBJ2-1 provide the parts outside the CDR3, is KAGVTQTPRYLIKTRGQQVTLSCSPISGHRSVSWYQQTPGQGLQFLFEYFSETQRNKGNFPGRFSGRQFSNSRSEMNVSTLELGDSALYLCASSLEGYEQFFGPGTRLTVL.

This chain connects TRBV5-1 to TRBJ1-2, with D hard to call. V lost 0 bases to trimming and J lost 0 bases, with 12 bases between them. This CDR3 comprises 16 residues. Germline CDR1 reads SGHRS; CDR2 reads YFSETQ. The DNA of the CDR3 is TGCGCCAGCAGCTTGGGATGGGGAACACCTAACTATGGCTACACCTTC. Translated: CASSLGWGTPNYGYTF.

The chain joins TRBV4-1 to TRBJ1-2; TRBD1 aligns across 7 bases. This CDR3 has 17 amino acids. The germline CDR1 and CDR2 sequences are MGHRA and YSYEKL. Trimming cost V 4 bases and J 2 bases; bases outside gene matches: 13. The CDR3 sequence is CASSPSQAGGLNYGYTF. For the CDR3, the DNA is TGCGCCAGCAGCCCCTCACAAGCAGGGGGACTCAACTATGGCTACACCTTC.

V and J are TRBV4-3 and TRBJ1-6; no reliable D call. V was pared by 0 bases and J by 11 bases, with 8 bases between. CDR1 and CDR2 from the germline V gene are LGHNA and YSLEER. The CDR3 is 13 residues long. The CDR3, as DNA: TGCGCCAGCAGCCAAGACCACCAGGCACCCCTCCACTTT. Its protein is CASSQDHQAPLHF.

The CDR3 nucleotides are TGTGCCAGCACTGAGATACAGGGTACGGAGGGCTACACCTTC. Its translation is CASTEIQGTEGYTF. The chain uses TRBV2 and TRBJ1-2; a possible D gene is TRBD1 (6 bases). CDR1 SNHLY and CDR2 FYNNEI come from the germline V gene. The CDR3 is 14 residues long. Trimming stripped 7 bases from V and 8 bases from J, with 20 bases between.

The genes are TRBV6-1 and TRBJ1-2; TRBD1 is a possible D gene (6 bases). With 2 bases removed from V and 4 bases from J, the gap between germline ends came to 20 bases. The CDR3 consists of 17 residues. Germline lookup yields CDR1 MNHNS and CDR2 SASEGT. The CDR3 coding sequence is TGTGCCAGCAGTGAAAAAGCGGGGACACTCAGCTTCTATGGCTACACCTTC. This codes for CASSEKAGTLSFYGYTF.

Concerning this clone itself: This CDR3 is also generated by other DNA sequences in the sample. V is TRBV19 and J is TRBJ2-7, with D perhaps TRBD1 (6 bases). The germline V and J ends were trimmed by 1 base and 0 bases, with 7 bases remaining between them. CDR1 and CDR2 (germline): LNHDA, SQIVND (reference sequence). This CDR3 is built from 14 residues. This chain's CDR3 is CASSIAGDSYEQYF. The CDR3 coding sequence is TGTGCCAGTAGTATAGCAGGGGACTCCTACGAGCAGTACTTC. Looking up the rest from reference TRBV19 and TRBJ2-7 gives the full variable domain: DGGITQSPKYLFRKEGQNVTLSCEQNLNHDAMYWYRQDPGQGLRLIYYSQIVNDFQKGDIAEGYSVSREKKESFPLTVTSAQKNPTAFYLCASSIAGDSYEQYFGPGTRLTVT.

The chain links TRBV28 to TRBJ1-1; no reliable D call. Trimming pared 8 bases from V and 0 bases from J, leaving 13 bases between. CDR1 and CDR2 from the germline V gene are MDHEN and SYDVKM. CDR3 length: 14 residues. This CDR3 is CASLSSFMNTEAFF. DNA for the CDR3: TGTGCCAGCTTATCATCGTTCATGAACACTGAAGCTTTCTTT.

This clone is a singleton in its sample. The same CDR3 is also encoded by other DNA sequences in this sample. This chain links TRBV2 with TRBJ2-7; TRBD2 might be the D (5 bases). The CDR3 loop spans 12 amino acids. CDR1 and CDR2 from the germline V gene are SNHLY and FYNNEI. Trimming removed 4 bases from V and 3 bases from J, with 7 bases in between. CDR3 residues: CASSVRDYEQYF. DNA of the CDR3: TGTGCCAGCAGTGTCCGGGACTACGAGCAGTACTTC.

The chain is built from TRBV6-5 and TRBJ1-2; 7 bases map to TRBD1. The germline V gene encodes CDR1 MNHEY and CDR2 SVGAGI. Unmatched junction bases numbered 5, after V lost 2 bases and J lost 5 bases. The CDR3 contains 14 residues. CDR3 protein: CASSYRQGGYGYTF. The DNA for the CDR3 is TGTGCCAGCAGTTACAGGCAGGGGGGGTATGGCTACACCTTC.

The CDR3 spells CASSVIRGHEQYF. The CDR3 DNA is TGTGCCAGCAGCGTCATTAGGGGCCACGAGCAGTACTTC. The rearrangement joins TRBV9 to TRBJ2-5; D is possibly TRBD1 (5 bases). The J call is uncertain, as TRBJ2-7 better fits the DNA end. The CDR3 consists of 13 residues. Germline V gives CDR1 SGDLS, CDR2 YYNGEE.

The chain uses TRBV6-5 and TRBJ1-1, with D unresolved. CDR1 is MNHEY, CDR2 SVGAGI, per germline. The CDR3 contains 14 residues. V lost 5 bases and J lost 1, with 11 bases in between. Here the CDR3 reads CASSPYGTNTEAFF. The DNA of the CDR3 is TGTGCCAGCAGTCCTTACGGTACGAACACTGAAGCTTTCTTT.

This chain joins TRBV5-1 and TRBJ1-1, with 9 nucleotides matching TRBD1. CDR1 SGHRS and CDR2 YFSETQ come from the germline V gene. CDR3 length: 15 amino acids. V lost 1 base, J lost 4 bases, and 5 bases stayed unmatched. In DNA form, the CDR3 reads TGCGCCAGCAGCTTGCTGGGACAGGGAAGCACTGAAGCTTTCTTT. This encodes CASSLLGQGSTEAFF.

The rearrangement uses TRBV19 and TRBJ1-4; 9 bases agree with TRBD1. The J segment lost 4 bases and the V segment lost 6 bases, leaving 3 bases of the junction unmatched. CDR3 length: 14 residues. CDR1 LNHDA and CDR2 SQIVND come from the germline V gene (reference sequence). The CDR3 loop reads CASSTTGGNEKLFF. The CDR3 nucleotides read TGTGCCAGTAGCACGACAGGGGGTAATGAAAAACTGTTTTTT.

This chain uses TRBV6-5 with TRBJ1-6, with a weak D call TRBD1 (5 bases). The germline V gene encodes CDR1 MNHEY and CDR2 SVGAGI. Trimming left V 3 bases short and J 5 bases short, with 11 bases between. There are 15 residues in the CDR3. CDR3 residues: CASSYDSNNNSPLHF. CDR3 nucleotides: TGTGCCAGCAGTTATGACAGTAACAATAATTCACCCCTCCACTTT.

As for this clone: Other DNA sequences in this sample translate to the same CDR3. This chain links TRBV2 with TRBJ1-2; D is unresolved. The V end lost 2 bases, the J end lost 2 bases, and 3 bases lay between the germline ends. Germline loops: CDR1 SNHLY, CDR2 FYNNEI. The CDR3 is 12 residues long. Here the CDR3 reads CASSEQNYGYTF. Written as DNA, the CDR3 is TGTGCCAGCAGTGAACAGAACTATGGCTACACCTTC.

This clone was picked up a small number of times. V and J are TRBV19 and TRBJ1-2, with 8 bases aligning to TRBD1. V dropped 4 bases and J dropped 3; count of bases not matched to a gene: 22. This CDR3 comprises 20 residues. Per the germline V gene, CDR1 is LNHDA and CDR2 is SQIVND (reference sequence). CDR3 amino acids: CASSRGALFPTRQGYYGYTF. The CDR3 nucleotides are TGTGCCAGTAGTAGGGGAGCCCTATTCCCCACCCGACAGGGGTACTATGGCTACACCTTC.

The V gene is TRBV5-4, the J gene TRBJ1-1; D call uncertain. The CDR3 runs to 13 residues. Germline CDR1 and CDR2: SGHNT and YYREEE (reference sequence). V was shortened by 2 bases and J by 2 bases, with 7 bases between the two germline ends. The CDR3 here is CASSFRINTEAFF. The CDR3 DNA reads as TGTGCCAGCAGCTTCCGGATCAACACTGAAGCTTTCTTT.

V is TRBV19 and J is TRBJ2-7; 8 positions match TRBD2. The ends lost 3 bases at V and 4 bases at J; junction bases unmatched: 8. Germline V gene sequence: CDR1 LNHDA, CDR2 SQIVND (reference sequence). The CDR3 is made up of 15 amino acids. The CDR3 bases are TGTGCCAGTAGTATCGCACGGACTAGCCCGTACGAGCAGTACTTC. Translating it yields CASSIARTSPYEQYF.

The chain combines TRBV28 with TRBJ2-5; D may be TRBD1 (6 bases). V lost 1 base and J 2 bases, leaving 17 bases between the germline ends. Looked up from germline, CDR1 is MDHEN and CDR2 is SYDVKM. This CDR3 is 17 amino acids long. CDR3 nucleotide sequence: TGTGCCAGCAGTTTATCATCACCCCGGGACATTCAAGAGACCCAGTACTTC. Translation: CASSLSSPRDIQETQYF.

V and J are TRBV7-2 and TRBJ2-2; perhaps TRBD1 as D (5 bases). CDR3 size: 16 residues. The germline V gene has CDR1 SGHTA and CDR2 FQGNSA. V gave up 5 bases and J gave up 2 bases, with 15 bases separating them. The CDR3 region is CASSRDRGSNTGELFF. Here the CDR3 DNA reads TGTGCCAGCAGCCGCGATAGGGGTTCAAACACCGGGGAGCTGTTTTTT. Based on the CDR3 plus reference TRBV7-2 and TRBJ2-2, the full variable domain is GAGVSQSPSNKVTEKGKDVELRCDPISGHTALYWYRQSLGQGLEFLIYFQGNSAPDKSGLPSDRFSAERTGGSVSTLTIQRTQQEDSAVYLCASSRDRGSNTGELFFGEGSRLTVL.